The 28 T cell receptor beta chains given below trace back to one sample, sequenced in a study of monozygotic twins with inflammatory bowel disease. TCRdb re-called the 5' RACE reads; every CDR3 protein appears as one record, without DNA. With about 380,000 distinct CDR3 sequences in the sample, the ten largest clones hold around 2.6%. Specimen: blood. The receptors derive from a human donor with ulcerative colitis or Crohn's disease, or a healthy co-twin of an affected twin (not recorded which).

This chain joins TRBV5-1 and TRBJ2-5; TCRdb proposes TRBD2, but this gene call is untestable without DNA. CDR3 length equals 15 residues. Germline assignment: CDR1 SGHRS and CDR2 YFSETQ. CDR3 residues: CASSFLGLAGETQYF.

The rearrangement joins TRBV18 to TRBJ2-7; the D call of TRBD1 rests on TCRdb alone, since no DNA is present to check it. Germline V gene data show CDR1 as KGHSH and CDR2 as LQKENI. CDR3 length: 14 residues. The CDR3 spells CASSQETGLGEQYF.

The J gene is TRBJ1-4, the V gene TRBV20-1; with no DNA, the TCRdb D assignment of TRBD1 cannot be verified. CDR1 is DFQATT and CDR2 is SNEGSKA in the germline V gene (reference sequence). CDR3 length equals 14 residues. The chain's CDR3 is CSAPQVGTNEKLFF.

V usage is TRBV28 and J usage is TRBJ1-1; the D call of TRBD1 rests on TCRdb alone, since no DNA is present to check it. The germline gives CDR1 MDHEN, CDR2 SYDVKM. This CDR3 is built from 16 residues. CDR3 region: CASTSAPGTANTEAFF.

The chain joins TRBV25-1 to TRBJ2-5; TCRdb outputs TRBD1, but without DNA this stays unchecked. This CDR3 has 14 amino acids. CDR1 and CDR2 from the germline V gene are MGHDK and SYGVNS. CDR3 residues: CASSESGQRQTQYF.

V is TRBV24-1 and J is TRBJ2-1; as DNA is missing, the TRBD1 call by TCRdb cannot be tested. CDR1 is KGHDR, CDR2 SFDVKD, per germline. The CDR3 consists of 17 residues. This CDR3 is CATSDSRGGQGRNEQFF.

The chain couples TRBV5-1 to TRBJ1-1; TCRdb designates TRBD1, a call that cannot be tested without DNA. This CDR3 region has 14 residues. Germline values: CDR1 SGHRS, CDR2 YFSETQ. The CDR3 loop reads CASSPDRVGTEAFF.

The chain employs TRBV6-5 and TRBJ2-1. The germline V gene encodes CDR1 MNHEY and CDR2 SVGAGI. The CDR3 is made up of 15 amino acids. CDR3 sequence: CASSYRYGSYNEQFF.

This chain joins TRBV6-2 or TRBV6-3 and TRBJ1-2. Per germline, CDR1 MNHEY and CDR2 SVGEGT. CDR3 length equals 12 residues. CDR3 residues: CASSQSGYGYTF.

The chain recombines TRBV6-2 or TRBV6-3 with TRBJ2-7; there is no DNA to check the TCRdb D call of TRBD1. Germline CDR1 reads MNHEY; CDR2 reads SVGEGT. CDR3 length equals 14 residues. The chain's CDR3 is CASSSLRGPYEQYF.

The chain has TRBV27 and TRBJ2-3. This CDR3 contains 14 residues. Germline values: CDR1 MNHEY, CDR2 SMNVEV (reference sequence). The CDR3 sequence is CASSRKSSTDTQYF.

The V call is TRBV4-3, the J call TRBJ2-7. Per germline, CDR1 LGHNA and CDR2 YSLEER. The CDR3 consists of 15 residues. The chain's CDR3 is CASSQDLGGSYEQYF.

The chain employs TRBV3-1 and TRBJ1-6. Germline values: CDR1 LGHDT, CDR2 YNNKEL (reference sequence). This CDR3 has 16 residues. The CDR3 loop reads CASSPSQSSYNSPLHF.

J is TRBJ2-3 and V is TRBV6-2 or TRBV6-3; the D call from TCRdb, TRBD2, cannot be confirmed without DNA. Per germline, CDR1 MNHEY and CDR2 SVGEGT. The CDR3 sequence is 16 residues long. CDR3 loop: CASGVKTGEDTDTQYF.

The chain couples TRBV7-2 to TRBJ2-7; as DNA is missing, the TRBD1 call by TCRdb cannot be tested. This CDR3 is built from 15 residues. Germline CDR1 reads SGHTA; CDR2 reads FQGNSA. The CDR3 here is CASSSPQGLYYEQYF.

V is TRBV6-2 or TRBV6-3 and J is TRBJ2-1. Germline V gene lookup returns CDR1 MNHEY and CDR2 SVGEGT. The CDR3 extends over 11 amino acids. The CDR3 loop is CASSSSNEQFF.

The gene calls are TRBV29-1 and TRBJ1-1. Per the germline V gene, CDR1 is SQVTM and CDR2 is ANQGSEA. The length of the CDR3 is 13 residues. The CDR3 spells CSVEWQINTEAFF.

CDR3 amino acids: CASSSYANTGELFF. The V call is TRBV6-1, the J call TRBJ2-2. The germline V gene has CDR1 MNHNS and CDR2 SASEGT. This CDR3 has 14 residues.

The chain combines TRBV20-1 with TRBJ2-3; no DNA is available, so the TRBD1 call from TCRdb remains unchecked. The CDR3 contains 14 residues. In germline, CDR1 is DFQATT, CDR2 SNEGSKA (reference sequence). This CDR3 reads CSATVGDWADTQYF.

The J gene is TRBJ2-3, the V gene TRBV7-6; TCRdb's D call of TRBD2 is untestable without DNA. The CDR3 is made up of 17 amino acids. Germline V gene sequence: CDR1 SGHVS, CDR2 FNYEAQ. The CDR3 sequence: CASSLDLGWEGTDTQYF.

The chain joins TRBV4-3 to TRBJ2-1; TCRdb's D call, TRBD2, is unchecked because there is no DNA. Germline CDR1 and CDR2: LGHNA and YSLEER. The CDR3 consists of 15 residues. The CDR3 sequence: CASSQDRAGSNEQFF.

CDR3 loop: CASSLGPGNYEQYF. This sequence joins TRBV7-2 and TRBJ2-7; TCRdb outputs TRBD1, but without DNA this stays unchecked. The germline gives CDR1 SGHTA, CDR2 FQGNSA. CDR3 length equals 14 residues.

The chain has TRBV20-1 and TRBJ1-2; TCRdb indicates TRBD1, and absent DNA this call remains unverified. CDR3 length equals 15 residues. Germline CDR1 is DFQATT and CDR2 is SNEGSKA (reference sequence). The CDR3 loop reads CSARGEDSSPYGYTF.

The chain has TRBV7-3 and TRBJ2-1; TCRdb's D gene call, TRBD1, goes unchecked for lack of DNA. This CDR3 is built from 16 residues. Germline CDR1 and CDR2: SGHTA and FQGTGA. The CDR3 region is CASSLTPRQGIKEQFF.

The chain combines TRBV2 with TRBJ1-5; TCRdb gives TRBD1 as the D gene, but with no DNA this cannot be confirmed. The CDR3 sequence is 15 residues long. CDR1 is SNHLY, CDR2 FYNNEI, per germline. CDR3 in amino acids: CASSAGTGGNQPQHF.

CDR3: CASSLTGDTYYGYTF. The chain carries TRBV7-3 and TRBJ1-2; absent DNA, TCRdb's TRBD1 call cannot be checked. This CDR3 has 15 amino acids. Germline values: CDR1 SGHTA, CDR2 FQGTGA.

V and J are TRBV7-2 and TRBJ1-1; no DNA is available, so the TRBD1 call from TCRdb remains unchecked. This CDR3 has 16 amino acids. Germline CDR1 SGHTA, CDR2 FQGNSA. The CDR3: CASSTRGQRGNTEAFF.

The rearrangement links TRBV11-3 to TRBJ2-1; TCRdb outputs TRBD1, but without DNA this stays unchecked. Germline CDR1 SGHNT, CDR2 YENEEA. This CDR3 has 13 amino acids. The CDR3 loop reads CASSLGATTEQFF.